This TCR beta chain was profiled in a study of vaccination effects on CD4 cells after COVID-19. Overall study results and limits: Healthy vaccinees' vaccine-induced clones included only 1 of 255 that recognized common cold coronaviruses.

Measured with immunoSEQ multiplex PCR; TCRdb has only the in-frame clones, and not every one. The sample carries about 41,000 clones, 65% to 80% recorded once. This clone is a singleton in its sample. No antigen is known for it. Antigen-specific CD4+ T cell clonotypes were called by their expansion after viral peptide-pool culture in ViraFEST. Having been cultured for roughly 11 days, the cells underwent CD4+ T cell isolation. Vaccinated participants had no history of SARS-CoV-2 infection and tested negative for nucleocapsid antibodies. The J segment lost 0 bases and the V segment lost 6 bases, leaving 4 bases of the junction unmatched. The CDR3 is 15 residues long. From germline, CDR1 is SNHLY and CDR2 FYNNEI.

This chain joins TRBV2 and TRBJ1-5, with 8 bases aligning to TRBD1. The clonotype comes from a human donor who received a COVID-19 vaccine. Sample: CD4+ T cells from PBMCs cultured with HCoV-NL63 spike peptides, taken before COVID-19 vaccination. The CDR3: CASSPQGASNQPQHF. CDR3 bases: TGTGCCAGCAGCCCCCAGGGGGCTAGCAATCAGCCCCAGCATTTT. The full variable domain, in which reference TRBV2 and TRBJ1-5 provide the parts outside the CDR3, is EPEVTQTPSHQVTQMGQEVILRCVPISNHLYFYWYRQILGQKVEFLVSFYNNEISEKSEIFDDQFSVERPDGSNFTLKIRSTKLEDSAMYFCASSPQGASNQPQHFGDGTRLSIL.